This T cell receptor (beta chain) was documented in a study of T cells in Graves' hyperthyroidism and ophthalmopathy. Study outcomes and limitations: Blood also contained most expanded thyroid clonotypes above 0.001.

The sample holds many counts of this clonotype. Its antigen remains unidentified. V dropped 0 bases and J dropped 2; count of bases not matched to a gene: 1. The CDR3 length is 15 residues. The germline V gene encodes CDR1 LGHDT and CDR2 YNNKEL (reference sequence). A patient was excluded if there was uncontrolled infection, other autoimmune disease, pregnancy or lactation. Thyroid ultrasound and orbital computed tomography, with clinical symptoms and serum thyroxine and TRAb, informed diagnoses. Amplified TCR beta CDR3 regions derived from RNA transcripts. With the HTBI primer set, the TCR CDR3 went through a first round of RT-PCR. TCRdb analysed the multiplex PCR reads with MiXCR anew, one entry per CDR3 protein. Found here are 600,000 or so distinct CDR3 sequences, around 14% of them singletons; the top ten hold roughly 7.7%.

Sequencing used blood. The receptor was derived from a woman between 18 and 29 years old with Graves' ophthalmopathy. The chain joins TRBV3-1 to TRBJ1-2; TRBD1 agrees at 9 bases. CDR3 DNA: TGTGCCAGCAGCCAAGAACAGGGGGCCAACTATGGCTACACCTTC. Translated, it gives CASSQEQGANYGYTF.